The 21 T cell receptor beta chains below all came from one sample that was sequenced in a study of regulatory T cells in long-lasting Graves disease. The authors built TCR beta libraries using iRepertoire HTBI primers and Arm-PCR of CDR3 regions. TCRdb re-called the multiplex PCR reads through MiXCR, storing one row per CDR3 protein. The table lists fewer than 550,000 distinct CDR3 sequences, around 15% of them singletons, with roughly 23% in the top ten. The sample's time point: newly diagnosed GD, antithyroid drugs for less than 3 months. PBMC RNA was the source of the TCR library. The same data also went into a second study, on T cells in Graves' hyperthyroidism and ophthalmopathy.

Sample: peripheral blood mononuclear cells (PBMCs), taken at new diagnosis, from a patient treated with antithyroid drugs. The receptors stem from a woman in her late teens or twenties with Graves disease.

This clonotype was observed at least ten times. The genes are TRBV3-1 and TRBJ1-5; D gene uncertain. Germline CDR1 and CDR2: LGHDT and YNNKEL (reference sequence). CDR3 length: 14 residues. V lost 8 bases to trimming and J lost 2 bases, with 13 bases between them. DNA for the CDR3: TGTGCCAGCGGTCGCAGTATGGGCAATCAGCCCCAGCATTTT. Translating gives CASGRSMGNQPQHF.

The table lists this clonotype with many counts. In nucleotides, the CDR3 is TGTGCCAGCAGTTTGGGAGGGTTTGAGCAGTTCTTC. This codes for CASSLGGFEQFF. The chain is built from TRBV28 and TRBJ2-1, with 7 bases aligning to TRBD2. There are 12 residues in the CDR3. Germline trimming cut 3 bases from V and 9 bases from J; bases unmatched to any gene: 2. Germline-derived CDR1 and CDR2 are MDHEN and SYDVKM.

The V call is TRBV13, the J call TRBJ2-3; D is unresolved. The CDR3 length is 13 residues. Per the germline V gene, CDR1 is PRHDT and CDR2 is FYEKMQ (reference sequence). V lost 6 bases, J lost 2 bases, and 9 bases lay in between. CDR3 sequence: CASRPPLTDTQYF. The CDR3, as DNA: TGTGCCAGCAGGCCTCCACTCACAGATACGCAGTATTTT.

The sample holds a few counts of this clonotype. The J gene is TRBJ2-1, the V gene TRBV27; unclear D gene. The V end was cut by 10 bases, the J end by 9 bases, with 19 bases between. Germline values: CDR1 MNHEY, CDR2 SMNVEV (reference sequence). CDR3 length equals 13 residues. The CDR3: CATSFSTPPEQFF. CDR3 bases: TGTGCCACCTCATTTTCTACTCCGCCTGAGCAGTTCTTC.

This clonotype has only a few counts. This chain connects TRBV27 to TRBJ2-2; D possibly corresponds to TRBD1 (6 bases). The CDR3 consists of 14 residues. Germline V lookup: CDR1 MNHEY, CDR2 SMNVEV (reference sequence). Trimming removed 4 bases from V and 3 bases from J, with 9 bases in between. DNA for the CDR3: TGTGCCAGCAGTTACACAGGGTACACCGGGGAGCTGTTTTTT. This gives the protein CASSYTGYTGELFF.

This clonotype was counted between two and nine times. V usage is TRBV20-1 and J usage is TRBJ2-5; D is uncertain. Trimming removed 4 bases from V and 1 base from J, with 10 bases in between. Germline V gene lookup returns CDR1 DFQATT and CDR2 SNEGSKA (reference sequence). The CDR3 loop spans 13 amino acids. The CDR3: CSAIRSAQETQYF. The CDR3 DNA reads TGCAGTGCTATAAGATCGGCCCAAGAGACCCAGTACTTC.

This clonotype was seen a few times. The junction departs from the called germline gene at one end, perhaps through a read error. This chain connects TRBV7-2 to TRBJ2-2; TRBD2 might be the D (6 bases). Germline V gene sequence: CDR1 SGHTA, CDR2 FQGNSA. The CDR3 covers 16 residues. The CDR3 spells CASSESLARVAGELSF. The CDR3 DNA reads TGTGCCAGCAGCGAATCTCTAGCGAGGGTTGCCGGGGAGCTGTCTTTT.

This clonotype was detected only a few times. V and J are TRBV30 and TRBJ1-1; D gene uncertain. V lost 2 bases, J lost 1 base, and 2 bases lay in between. The CDR3 extends over 11 amino acids. CDR1 GTSNPN and CDR2 SVGIG come from the germline V gene (reference sequence). The CDR3 DNA reads as TGTGCCTGGAGTTGGAACACTGAAGCTTTCTTT. It specifies CAWSWNTEAFF.

This clonotype was observed at least ten times. CDR3 nucleotide sequence: TGTGCCAGCAGTTGGGGACAGGGGTCGGGAGATACGCAGTATTTT. It yields the protein CASSWGQGSGDTQYF. V and J are TRBV12-3 or TRBV12-4 and TRBJ2-3, with 10 bases lining up with TRBD1. V shed 4 bases and J 5 bases; nucleotides not matched to a gene: 6. This CDR3 contains 15 residues.

The chain carries TRBV5-1 and TRBJ2-3, with D unclear. There are 15 residues in the CDR3. Trimming left V 4 bases short and J 2 bases short, with 14 bases between. From germline, CDR1 is SGHRS and CDR2 YFSETQ. CDR3 nucleotides: TGCGCCAGCAGCCCCGGACCGACGAACACAGATACGCAGTATTTT. Protein: CASSPGPTNTDTQYF.

There are many counts of this clonotype. The rearrangement joins TRBV20-1 to TRBJ1-4; the match to TRBD1 covers 7 bases. Germline V lookup: CDR1 DFQATT, CDR2 SNEGSKA (reference sequence). V trimming: 6 bases; J trimming: 5 bases; junction bases outside the gene matches: 6. The CDR3 contains 13 residues. CDR3 in amino acids: CSATQGRNEKLFF. CDR3 nucleotides: TGCAGTGCCACACAGGGGAGAAATGAAAAACTGTTTTTT.

This clonotype was recorded at least ten times. The gene calls are TRBV29-1 and TRBJ1-2, with D possibly being TRBD1 (5 bases). CDR1 SQVTM and CDR2 ANQGSEA come from the germline V gene. CDR3 size: 12 residues. V lost 4 bases to trimming and J lost 7 bases, with 13 bases between them. CDR3 sequence: CSVVRGEGGYTF. CDR3 sequence (DNA): TGCAGCGTTGTAAGGGGTGAAGGTGGCTACACCTTC.

The chain recombines TRBV28 with TRBJ2-7, with D hard to call. The CDR3 length is 12 residues. Per germline, CDR1 MDHEN and CDR2 SYDVKM. Trimming took 6 bases from V and 2 from J, leaving 8 bases between them. The DNA of the CDR3 is TGTGCCAGCAGGAAGGGCCCCTACGAGCAGTACTTC. Protein: CASRKGPYEQYF. The entire variable domain, with the rest obtained from reference TRBV28 and TRBJ2-7, is as follows: DVKVTQSSRYLVKRTGEKVFLECVQDMDHENMFWYRQDPGLGLRLIYFSYDVKMKEKGDIPEGYSVSREKKERFSLILESASTNQTSMYLCASRKGPYEQYFGPGTRLTVT.

This clonotype appeared many times. The CDR3 bases are TGTGCCAGCAGTTTCGTTTCCAGGGTGATCTATGGCTACACCTTC. It yields the protein CASSFVSRVIYGYTF. The chain has TRBV28 and TRBJ1-2; the D gene is possibly TRBD1 (5 bases). Germline V gene data show CDR1 as MDHEN and CDR2 as SYDVKM. V lost 3 bases to trimming and J lost 4 bases, with 15 bases between them. This CDR3 is 15 amino acids long.

The chain has TRBV30 and TRBJ2-7; 10 bases fit TRBD2. The V gene end was trimmed by 8 bases and the J gene end by 5 bases; junction bases not matched to a gene: 3. The CDR3 contains 11 residues. Germline V gene sequence: CDR1 GTSNPN, CDR2 SVGIG (reference sequence). The CDR3: CATSGRDEQYF. The CDR3 DNA sequence: TGTGCCACCAGCGGGAGGGACGAGCAGTACTTC.

The gene calls are TRBV6-2 or TRBV6-3 and TRBJ1-4, with 8 nucleotides matching TRBD1. The germline CDR1 and CDR2 sequences are MNHEY and SVGEGT. With 4 bases clipped from V and 8 bases from J, the junction kept 9 bases outside the gene matches. The CDR3 is 15 residues long. The CDR3 region has the DNA TGTGCCAGCAGTTCTATAACAGGGGGAGGCGAAAAACTGTTTTTT. Its protein product is CASSSITGGGEKLFF.

This clonotype was counted many times. V is TRBV11-2 and J is TRBJ2-7; D unresolved. This CDR3 is built from 14 residues. Trimming shortened V by 7 bases and J by 4 bases, and 17 bases separated the two germline ends. Germline CDR1 reads SGHAT; CDR2 reads FQNNGV. CDR3 in DNA: TGTGCCAGCACCCCCCAATCCGTGGGTTACGAGCAGTACTTC. Protein product: CASTPQSVGYEQYF. The entire variable domain, with the rest obtained from reference TRBV11-2 and TRBJ2-7, is as follows: EAGVAQSPRYKIIEKRQSVAFWCNPISGHATLYWYQQILGQGPKLLIQFQNNGVVDDSQLPKDRFSAERLKGVDSTLKIQPAKLEDSAVYLCASTPQSVGYEQYFGPGTRLTVT.

A few counts support this clonotype. For the CDR3, the DNA is TGTGCCAGCAGAATTAGACAGCAAAACACCATATATTTT. Protein product: CASRIRQQNTIYF. The genes are TRBV6-2 or TRBV6-3 and TRBJ1-3; a possible D gene is TRBD1 (5 bases). This CDR3 is 13 amino acids long. Germline V gene lookup returns CDR1 MNHEY and CDR2 SVGEGT. The V end was cut by 6 bases, the J end by 6 bases, with 12 bases between.

Many counts were recorded for this clonotype. Relative to the germline gene, one junction end is altered; a read error may explain this. The chain employs TRBV7-2 and TRBJ1-1, with D unclear. Germline assignment: CDR1 SGHTA and CDR2 FQGNSA. This CDR3 region has 13 residues. The CDR3: CASSLDGWTPSGF. The CDR3 coding sequence is TGTGCCAGCAGCTTAGACGGGTGGACCCCATCGGGTTTT.

In the case of this clonotype: Just one base apart from a much larger clone, this may be a read error. This chain joins TRBV12-3 or TRBV12-4 and TRBJ2-5; perhaps TRBD1 as D (5 bases). This CDR3 is built from 16 residues. The CDR3 spells CAGSGRVPYLVETQYF. CDR3 sequence (DNA): TGTGCCGGCAGTGGCAGGGTTCCTTATTTGGTGGAGACCCAGTACTTC.

The V call is TRBV7-9, the J call TRBJ1-1; 9 bases line up with TRBD1. Germline V gene data show CDR1 as SEHNR and CDR2 as FQNEAQ (reference sequence). J lost 0 bases, V lost 11 bases, and 4 bases had no gene match. The CDR3 spans 13 residues. The DNA of the CDR3 is TGTGCCGGCGGACAGGGGATGAACACTGAAGCTTTCTTT. Amino acid sequence: CAGGQGMNTEAFF.